This is a list of T cell receptor beta chains from one sample in a study of CD8 T cells in ankylosing spondylitis. TCRdb redid the calling of the 5' RACE reads with MiXCR, one entry per CDR3 protein. The sample has about 220,000 distinct CDR3 sequences, about 26% seen once. The specimen sequenced was blood, either unsorted or a sorted T cell fraction (not recorded which). The receptors come from a male donor with ankylosing spondylitis or in good health (not recorded which). The CDR3 runs from the conserved cysteine through the conserved F or W. A D gene is named only where the DNA matches it firmly. Where a row states a size, it is once, few, many or the class of an expanded clone; other rows omit it.

v_call: TRBV20-1; j_call: TRBJ2-3; d_call: -; clone_size: many; cdr3_nt: TGCAGTGGGACAGAGAGCACAGATACGCAGTATTTT; cdr3_aa: CSGTESTDTQYF
v_call: TRBV5-5; j_call: TRBJ2-2; d_call: TRBD1; clone_size: many; cdr3_nt: TGTGCCAGCAGCTGGGGGACAGGGTTGGGCGCCGGGGAGCTGTTTTTT; cdr3_aa: CASSWGTGLGAGELFF
v_call: TRBV20-1; j_call: TRBJ2-1; d_call: -; clone_size: many; cdr3_nt: TGCAGTGCTGATAGAGGGGCCAACAATGAGCAGTTCTTC; cdr3_aa: CSADRGANNEQFF
v_call: TRBV20-1; j_call: TRBJ2-3; d_call: -; clone_size: many; cdr3_nt: TGCAGTGCTAGAGCACCCTCAGATACGCAGTATTTT; cdr3_aa: CSARAPSDTQYF
v_call: TRBV7-8; j_call: TRBJ2-1; d_call: -; clone_size: -; cdr3_nt: TGTGCCAGCAGCTCCGAGGGGTGGAGCTCCTACAATGAGCAGTTCTTC; cdr3_aa: CASSSEGWSSYNEQFF
v_call: TRBV5-1; j_call: TRBJ2-5; d_call: -; clone_size: few; cdr3_nt: TGCGCCAGCAGCTTGTATCGGCGGCGAGCCAAGGAAGGGGAGACCCAGTACTTC; cdr3_aa: CASSLYRRRAKEGETQYF
v_call: TRBV27; j_call: TRBJ2-1; d_call: -; clone_size: many; cdr3_nt: TGTGCCAGCAGGCCTACCAGCGGCCTCTACAATGAGCAGTTCTTC; cdr3_aa: CASRPTSGLYNEQFF
v_call: TRBV10-3; j_call: TRBJ2-2; d_call: TRBD1; clone_size: many; cdr3_nt: TGTGCCATCGCACCGGGACAGGGGACCGGGGCCGGGGAGCTGTTTTTT; cdr3_aa: CAIAPGQGTGAGELFF
v_call: TRBV20-1; j_call: TRBJ1-5; d_call: TRBD1; clone_size: many; cdr3_nt: TGCAGTGCCCAAGCGGGACAGAGCAATCAGCCCCAGCATTTT; cdr3_aa: CSAQAGQSNQPQHF
v_call: TRBV12-3/TRBV12-4; j_call: TRBJ2-7; d_call: TRBD2; clone_size: many; cdr3_nt: TGTGCCAGCAGTTTTTCGGCGGGAGGTTCCGAGCAGTACTTC; cdr3_aa: CASSFSAGGSEQYF
v_call: TRBV6-1; j_call: TRBJ2-4; d_call: -; clone_size: many; cdr3_nt: TGTGCCAGCAGTGTTACGTCCATAGCCAAAAACATTCAGTACTTC; cdr3_aa: CASSVTSIAKNIQYF
v_call: TRBV29-1; j_call: TRBJ2-5; d_call: -; clone_size: -; cdr3_nt: TGCAGCGTTGAAGTTGGGACTTTCCAAGAGACCCAGTACTTC; cdr3_aa: CSVEVGTFQETQYF
v_call: TRBV7-9; j_call: TRBJ2-5; d_call: TRBD2; clone_size: -; cdr3_nt: TGTGCCAGCAGCTTTGAACTAGCGGGCGCCCAAGAGACCCAGTACTTC; cdr3_aa: CASSFELAGAQETQYF
v_call: TRBV25-1; j_call: TRBJ1-6; d_call: -; clone_size: many; cdr3_nt: TGTGCCAGCGACTGTGCGGGGTCACCCCTCCACTTT; cdr3_aa: CASDCAGSPLHF
v_call: TRBV27; j_call: TRBJ2-7; d_call: -; clone_size: -; cdr3_nt: TGTGCCAGCAGTGGGACCTACGAGCAGTACTTC; cdr3_aa: CASSGTYEQYF
v_call: TRBV29-1; j_call: TRBJ2-1; d_call: -; clone_size: -; cdr3_nt: TGCAGCGTTGAACGGCGGCAGAATGAGCAGTTCTTC; cdr3_aa: CSVERRQNEQFF
v_call: TRBV5-1; j_call: TRBJ1-3; d_call: TRBD1; clone_size: -; cdr3_nt: TGCGCCAGCAGCCTCGGGTCGGGACAGGGTCTAAACTCTGGAAACACCATATATTTT; cdr3_aa: CASSLGSGQGLNSGNTIYF
v_call: TRBV5-5; j_call: TRBJ1-3; d_call: -; clone_size: many; cdr3_nt: TGTGCCAGCAGCTTTACGCCGGACTCTGGAAACACCATATATTTT; cdr3_aa: CASSFTPDSGNTIYF
v_call: TRBV2; j_call: TRBJ1-5; d_call: -; clone_size: many; cdr3_nt: TGTGCCAGCAGTCCAGAGCATAGCAATCAGCCCCAGCATTTT; cdr3_aa: CASSPEHSNQPQHF
v_call: TRBV9; j_call: TRBJ2-3; d_call: -; clone_size: few; cdr3_nt: TGTGCCAGCAGCGGGCACGGCAGTCCTAGCACAGATACGCAGTATTTT; cdr3_aa: CASSGHGSPSTDTQYF
v_call: TRBV20-1; j_call: TRBJ2-2; d_call: -; clone_size: few; cdr3_nt: TGCAGTGCTAGAGATAGCGGTCGGCGACCACTCATTGGGAGCGGGGAGCTGTTTTTT; cdr3_aa: CSARDSGRRPLIGSGELFF
v_call: TRBV20-1; j_call: TRBJ2-3; d_call: TRBD1; clone_size: -; cdr3_nt: TGCAGTGCAACCGACAGGGAAAAGTTCGATACGCAGTATTTT; cdr3_aa: CSATDREKFDTQYF
v_call: TRBV20-1; j_call: TRBJ1-2; d_call: -; clone_size: -; cdr3_nt: TGCAGTGCTAGAGATCCCAAGGGCGACTATGGCTACACCTTC; cdr3_aa: CSARDPKGDYGYTF
v_call: TRBV29-1; j_call: TRBJ2-7; d_call: TRBD1; clone_size: -; cdr3_nt: TGCAGCGTCGCTGAGACAGGGTCATCCTACGAGCAGTACTTC; cdr3_aa: CSVAETGSSYEQYF
v_call: TRBV20-1; j_call: TRBJ1-6; d_call: -; clone_size: -; cdr3_nt: TGCAGTGCTACGGCGGGTTATAATTCACCCCTCCTCTTT; cdr3_aa: CSATAGYNSPLLF
v_call: TRBV29-1; j_call: TRBJ2-1; d_call: -; clone_size: few; cdr3_nt: TGCAGCGTTGCCGAGTCTATGGTTACAAGGGGGGAGCAGTTCTTC; cdr3_aa: CSVAESMVTRGEQFF
v_call: TRBV6-4; j_call: TRBJ2-7; d_call: -; clone_size: many; cdr3_nt: TGTGCCAGCAGTGACTCCAGCGAGAGCGAGCAGTACTTC; cdr3_aa: CASSDSSESEQYF
v_call: TRBV28; j_call: TRBJ1-1; d_call: -; clone_size: -; cdr3_nt: TGTGCCAGCAGTACAGTACCGGGAAGGACGGACACTGAAGCTTTCTTT; cdr3_aa: CASSTVPGRTDTEAFF
v_call: TRBV20-1; j_call: TRBJ2-2; d_call: -; clone_size: many; cdr3_nt: TGCAGTGCTAGTGGCTTAGAAGACAGGAGCACCGGGGAGCTGTTTTTT; cdr3_aa: CSASGLEDRSTGELFF
v_call: TRBV20-1; j_call: TRBJ2-1; d_call: TRBD2; clone_size: -; cdr3_nt: TGCAGTGCTACTCTAGCGGTCTCCTACAATGAGCAGTTCTTC; cdr3_aa: CSATLAVSYNEQFF